The clone carrying this T cell receptor beta chain was detected only once. These data originate in a study of OX40 agonist ivuxolimab in advanced cancers. Study at large: Three patients, one with hepatocellular carcinoma and two with cutaneous melanoma, achieved partial responses.

V lost 6 bases to trimming and J lost 3 bases; unmatched junction nucleotides: 7. This CDR3 spans 16 amino acids. The V gene's germline CDR1 is KGHSH and CDR2 LQKENI. Data came from immunoSEQ multiplex PCR; TCRdb stores just in-frame clones and leaves some out. The table lists about 150,000 clones, 90% to 95% of them singletons, with around 0.33% in the top ten. The chain employs TRBV18 and TRBJ1-3; 11 bases align to TRBD1. This receptor was obtained from an adult with an advanced solid tumor such as melanoma, head and neck, liver or kidney cancer. Source: CD4+ or CD8+ T cells sorted from blood, taken in a trial of the OX40 agonist ivuxolimab. Here the CDR3 DNA reads TGTGCCAGCTCCCTCGGACAGGGGGCGCGTGGAAACACCATATATTTT. As protein: CASSLGQGARGNTIYF.